Below, 23 T cell receptor beta chains from the same sample are listed, as sequenced in a study of CD8 T cells in ankylosing spondylitis. A single record per CDR3 protein comes from TCRdb applying MiXCR to the 5' RACE reads. The sample holds roughly 130,000 distinct CDR3 sequences; roughly an eighth are singletons and the top ten take around 3%. The material sequenced was blood, either unsorted or a sorted T cell fraction (not recorded which). Source of these receptors: a female donor with ankylosing spondylitis or in good health (not recorded which).

This clonotype was detected many times. The chain joins TRBV12-3 or TRBV12-4 to TRBJ1-6; D ambiguous. Trimming left V 5 bases short and J 12 bases short, with 11 bases between. This CDR3 has 12 amino acids. The CDR3: CASSGSLKPLHF. The CDR3 bases are TGTGCCAGCAGTGGCAGCTTGAAACCCCTCCACTTT.

V gene TRBV6-5 combines with J gene TRBJ2-2; D call uncertain. The germline V gene has CDR1 MNHEY and CDR2 SVGAGI. The CDR3 runs 12 residues. Between the trimmed V and J ends, which lost 8 bases and 1 base, there was a span of 5 bases. The CDR3 reads CASVWNTGELFF. CDR3 in DNA: TGTGCCAGCGTCTGGAACACCGGGGAGCTGTTTTTT.

The J gene is TRBJ2-2, the V gene TRBV3-1, with a possible D match to TRBD2 (6 bases). The CDR3 has 14 residues. Trimming took 5 bases from V and 6 from J, leaving 13 bases between them. Per germline, CDR1 LGHDT and CDR2 YNNKEL (reference sequence). CDR3 nucleotides: TGTGCCAGCAGCGGGAATCCGGGGGCCGGGGAGCTGTTTTTT. As protein: CASSGNPGAGELFF. The variable domain in full, with the rest retrieved from reference TRBV3-1 and TRBJ2-2, is DTAVSQTPKYLVTQMGNDKSIKCEQNLGHDTMYWYKQDSKKFLKIMFSYNNKELIINETVPNRFSPKSPDKAHLNLHINSLELGDSAVYFCASSGNPGAGELFFGEGSRLTVL.

This clonotype has just a few counts. This sequence joins TRBV3-1 and TRBJ1-5; D not resolved. V was cut by 4 bases and J by 2 bases, with 6 bases left in between. The CDR3 length is 13 residues. The V gene's germline CDR1 is LGHDT and CDR2 YNNKEL (reference sequence). The CDR3 spells CASSRLGNQPQHF. The CDR3 nucleotides read TGTGCCAGCAGCCGCCTAGGCAATCAGCCCCAGCATTTT.

The V and J genes are TRBV19 and TRBJ2-7; TRBD1 matches 7 bases. CDR1 LNHDA and CDR2 SQIVND come from the germline V gene (reference sequence). The CDR3 spans 14 residues. J lost 2 bases, V lost 3 bases, and 4 bases had no gene match. In DNA form, the CDR3 reads TGTGCCAGTAGTATTTATGGGACAGCCTACGAGCAGTACTTC. It codes for CASSIYGTAYEQYF.

The V call is TRBV12-5, the J call TRBJ2-5; 15 nucleotides line up with TRBD2. CDR3 length equals 16 residues. CDR1 is LGHNT and CDR2 is FRNRAP in the germline V gene. V shed 6 bases, J shed 4 bases, and the junction held 6 bases outside the gene matches. Here the CDR3 DNA reads TGTGCTAGTGGCACGGGACTAGCGGGAGGATTAGAGACCCAGTACTTC. Residues: CASGTGLAGGLETQYF.

As for this clonotype: A much larger clonotype is one base distant, so this may be a read error. This sequence joins TRBV29-1 and TRBJ2-5; TRBD2 matches 7 bases. This CDR3 has 13 residues. Germline V lookup: CDR1 SQVTM, CDR2 ANQGSEA. DNA of the CDR3: TGCGGCGTTGTGGGAGGGGACCAAGAGACCCAGTACTTC. This gives the protein CGVVGGDQETQYF.

The CDR3: CAWGSGVTGELFF. DNA for the CDR3: TGTGCCTGGGGATCAGGGGTCACCGGGGAGCTGTTTTTT. V is TRBV30 and J is TRBJ2-2; tentatively, D is TRBD1 (6 bases). The V end lost 5 bases, the J end lost 4 bases, and 11 bases lay between the germline ends. Germline V CDR1 and CDR2: GTSNPN, SVGIG (reference sequence). CDR3 length: 13 residues.

In DNA form, the CDR3 reads TGTGCCAGCAGCATTGACCAGGGGCGCGGCTATGGCTACACCTTC. This encodes CASSIDQGRGYGYTF. The chain recombines TRBV7-9 with TRBJ1-2; D is perhaps TRBD1 (6 bases). Deletions cut 5 bases from V and 4 bases from J, with 17 bases between. CDR3 size: 15 residues. CDR1 and CDR2 from the germline V gene are SEHNR and FQNEAQ (reference sequence).

This clonotype was observed a few times. The genes are TRBV20-1 and TRBJ1-4; 11 nucleotides agree with TRBD1. J was trimmed by 6 bases and V by 5 bases; bases with no gene match: 8. The CDR3 totals 15 residues. The germline CDR1 and CDR2 sequences are DFQATT and SNEGSKA (reference sequence). This CDR3 is CSAPPGTGGHEKLFF. For the CDR3, the DNA is TGCAGTGCTCCACCCGGGACAGGGGGACATGAAAAACTGTTTTTT.

In this sample, this clonotype turned up many times. The chain links TRBV7-2 to TRBJ2-2; either TRBD1 or TRBD2 may fit D (6 bases each). This CDR3 comprises 16 residues. Germline CDR1 is SGHTA and CDR2 is FQGNSA. Trimming pared 1 base from V and 3 bases from J, leaving 12 bases between. The CDR3 DNA sequence: TGTGCCAGCAGCTTAGGGATCGGGGGCCACACCGGGGAGCTGTTTTTT. Translating it yields CASSLGIGGHTGELFF.

This clonotype was detected only a few times. The rearrangement uses TRBV28 and TRBJ1-6; unclear D gene. V gave up 2 bases and J gave up 7 bases, with 9 bases separating them. The CDR3 length is 14 residues. In germline, CDR1 is MDHEN, CDR2 SYDVKM. CDR3 sequence reads: CASSLGSGNSPLHF. The CDR3 DNA reads as TGTGCCAGCAGTTTAGGGTCGGGAAATTCACCCCTCCACTTT.

This clonotype was seen a handful of times. The chain couples TRBV5-4 to TRBJ2-3, with 8 bases fitting TRBD1. The V gene end was trimmed by 4 bases and the J gene end by 6 bases; junction bases not matched to a gene: 4. This CDR3 has 13 amino acids. From germline, CDR1 is SGHNT and CDR2 YYREEE (reference sequence). CDR3 nucleotide sequence: TGTGCCAGCAGCACTACAGGGGGGGATACGCAGTATTTT. Protein product: CASSTTGGDTQYF.

The chain links TRBV19 to TRBJ2-1, with 8 bases lining up with TRBD1. The CDR3 totals 15 residues. The ends lost 4 bases at V and 14 bases at J; junction bases unmatched: 16. Germline lookup yields CDR1 LNHDA and CDR2 SQIVND (reference sequence). DNA of the CDR3: TGTGCCAGTAGTACCCGCGATAAAACAGGGGGTTGGGAGTTCTTC. It is translated as CASSTRDKTGGWEFF.

This clonotype appeared many times. The chain uses TRBV21-1 and TRBJ2-7; the table names TRBD2, a call not compared with the DNA. TRBV21-1 is a pseudogene segment. The CDR3 has 13 amino acids. Written as DNA, the CDR3 is TGTGCCAACCGGCGGCAGGGTGGTGACGAGCAGTACTTC. Residues: CANRRQGGDEQYF.

Here the CDR3 reads CSAREYPGRPGELFF. For the CDR3, the DNA is TGCAGTGCTAGAGAATACCCGGGTAGACCCGGGGAGCTGTTTTTT. This chain joins TRBV20-1 and TRBJ2-2, with D unclear. CDR1 and CDR2 from the germline V gene are DFQATT and SNEGSKA (reference sequence). V lost 0 bases to trimming and J lost 6 bases, with 14 bases between them. The CDR3 extends over 15 amino acids.

In this sample, this clonotype turned up many times. V gene TRBV29-1 combines with J gene TRBJ2-3; unclear D gene. Looked up from germline, CDR1 is SQVTM and CDR2 is ANQGSEA. V lost 7 bases and J lost 5, with 7 bases in between. The CDR3 totals 10 residues. CDR3 sequence: CSGGEDTQYF. The CDR3 nucleotides read TGCAGCGGCGGAGAAGATACGCAGTATTTT.

This clonotype was counted a few times. This sequence joins TRBV12-3 or TRBV12-4 and TRBJ1-2; D remains ambiguous. The V and J ends lost 7 bases and 4 bases respectively, with 19 bases between them. This CDR3 has 15 residues. The chain's CDR3 is CASTPLVSGGYGYTF. In DNA form, the CDR3 reads TGTGCCAGCACCCCGTTGGTTTCAGGTGGCTATGGCTACACCTTC.

The chain is built from TRBV23-1 and TRBJ2-7; TRBD1 might be the D (6 bases). TRBV23-1 is an ORF, and what it does is uncertain. V was shortened by 3 bases and J by 0 bases, with 12 bases between the two germline ends. There are 15 residues in the CDR3. The CDR3 protein is CASSQSRDNSYEQYF. The CDR3 coding sequence is TGCGCCAGCAGTCAGTCCCGGGACAACTCCTACGAGCAGTACTTC.

This rearrangement joins TRBV12-3 or TRBV12-4 to TRBJ1-1, with D hard to call. Between the trimmed V and J ends, which lost 1 base and 2 bases, there was a span of 11 bases. CDR3 length: 15 amino acids. This CDR3 reads CASSLVPRLNTEAFF. As DNA, the CDR3 is TGTGCCAGCAGTTTAGTTCCCAGATTAAACACTGAAGCTTTCTTT.

This sequence joins TRBV15 and TRBJ2-7, with D possibly being TRBD1 (5 bases). CDR1 and CDR2 from the germline V gene are LNHNV and YYDKDF (reference sequence). The CDR3 loop spans 12 amino acids. V lost 1 base and J lost 5, with 6 bases in between. The CDR3 bases are TGTGCCACCAGCAGAGTGACAGACGAGCAGTACTTC. Translation gives CATSRVTDEQYF.

This clonotype showed up many times. The chain recombines TRBV12-3 or TRBV12-4 with TRBJ2-7, with D uncertain. The CDR3 contains 16 residues. Trimming left V 5 bases short and J 0 bases short, with 17 bases between. The CDR3 sequence is CASSLPNARSSYEQYF. The DNA for the CDR3 is TGTGCCAGCAGTCTCCCGAACGCCAGGAGCTCCTACGAGCAGTACTTC.

This rearrangement joins TRBV29-1 to TRBJ2-1, with TRBD2 matching 7 bases. V was clipped by 6 bases and J by 0 bases; unmatched bases: 5. Germline V gene data show CDR1 as SQVTM and CDR2 as ANQGSEA. The CDR3 consists of 14 residues. The CDR3 nucleotides read TGCAGCGTGGCCGGGACTAACTCCTACAATGAGCAGTTCTTC. Amino acids: CSVAGTNSYNEQFF.